Shown below are 10 T cell receptor beta chains from a single sample sequenced in a study of monozygotic twins with inflammatory bowel disease. For each CDR3 protein, TCRdb gives one entry from its re-call of the 5' RACE reads, without DNA. Across about 170,000 distinct CDR3 sequences, the top ten clones capture approximately 3% of the sample. The sequencing input was blood. These receptors came from a human donor with ulcerative colitis or Crohn's disease, or a healthy co-twin of an affected twin (not recorded which).

This rearrangement joins TRBV7-2 to TRBJ1-5; checking the TCRdb D call of TRBD1 is not possible without DNA. This CDR3 is built from 16 residues. Germline CDR1 is SGHTA and CDR2 is FQGNSA. The CDR3 sequence: CASSLTGTAKLQPQHF. Full variable domain (outside the CDR3, taken from reference TRBV7-2 and TRBJ1-5): GAGVSQSPSNKVTEKGKDVELRCDPISGHTALYWYRQSLGQGLEFLIYFQGNSAPDKSGLPSDRFSAERTGGSVSTLTIQRTQQEDSAVYLCASSLTGTAKLQPQHFGDGTRLSIL.

This rearrangement joins TRBV5-4 to TRBJ2-3; without DNA, the TCRdb call of TRBD1 cannot be checked. This CDR3 is built from 16 residues. Germline CDR1 SGHNT, CDR2 YYREEE (reference sequence). The CDR3 loop reads CASSPRDLRRPDTQYF.

The chain employs TRBV5-1 and TRBJ1-1; TCRdb returns TRBD1, unconfirmable since there is no DNA. The germline V gene has CDR1 SGHRS and CDR2 YFSETQ. The CDR3 runs 15 residues. CDR3 in amino acids: CASSPRTGVNTEAFF.

The chain links TRBV7-9 to TRBJ2-2. This CDR3 has 13 residues. Germline V gene data show CDR1 as SEHNR and CDR2 as FQNEAQ (reference sequence). The CDR3 reads CASSLTTNGELFF.

The V and J genes are TRBV5-1 and TRBJ2-7; the TCRdb call, TRBD1, lacks DNA for checking. CDR1 is SGHRS and CDR2 is YFSETQ in the germline V gene. The CDR3 is 16 amino acids. The CDR3: CASSFDRDRKSYEQYF.

The genes are TRBV15 and TRBJ1-1; the D gene TCRdb calls, TRBD1, cannot be checked with no DNA. The CDR3 sequence is 13 residues long. In germline, CDR1 is LNHNV, CDR2 YYDKDF (reference sequence). This CDR3 reads CATAGTGWTEAFF. Supplemented by reference TRBV15 and TRBJ1-1, the full variable domain reads DAMVIQNPRYQVTQFGKPVTLSCSQTLNHNVMYWYQQKSSQAPKLLFHYYDKDFNNEADTPDNFQSRRPNTSFCFLDIRSPGLGDTAMYLCATAGTGWTEAFFGQGTRLTVV.

The chain is built from TRBV7-4 and TRBJ1-6; TCRdb reports TRBD1, a call that lacks DNA to check it against. Germline lookup yields CDR1 SGHVT and CDR2 SQSDAQ. This CDR3 region has 16 residues. This CDR3 reads CASSLVEDSVPPSLHF.

The gene calls are TRBV7-6 and TRBJ2-6. Germline loops: CDR1 SGHVS, CDR2 FNYEAQ. This CDR3 is built from 16 residues. The CDR3 here is CASRSDGSPGANVLTF.

The rearrangement joins TRBV19 to TRBJ2-3. The CDR3 totals 15 residues. The germline V gene has CDR1 LNHDA and CDR2 SQIVND (reference sequence). CDR3 region: CASSIGSGDTDTQYF. The full variable domain, its missing parts supplied by reference TRBV19 and TRBJ2-3, is DGGITQSPKYLFRKEGQNVTLSCEQNLNHDAMYWYRQDPGQGLRLIYYSQIVNDFQKGDIAEGYSVSREKKESFPLTVTSAQKNPTAFYLCASSIGSGDTDTQYFGPGTRLTVL.

The J gene is TRBJ1-2, the V gene TRBV20-1. The CDR3 is 14 amino acids. CDR1 is DFQATT and CDR2 is SNEGSKA in the germline V gene (reference sequence). Here the CDR3 reads CSARYLLLPYGYTF.